Below, one T cell receptor beta chain is given with its context. The germline gene is not matched at one end of the junction; a read error may be the cause. This CDR3 has 15 amino acids. Per the germline V gene, CDR1 is SGHTS and CDR2 is YDEGEE. The data were taken from a study of T cell changes during pregnancy in multiple sclerosis. Measured with immunoSEQ multiplex PCR; TCRdb has only the in-frame clones, and not every one. The table includes 90,000 to 120,000 clones, approximately 94% detected once. Source: peripheral blood, taken before pregnancy. This receptor was taken from a female donor with multiple sclerosis, enrolled in a pregnancy study. V is TRBV5-8 and J is TRBJ2-5, with 10 bases that match TRBD1. In DNA, the CDR3 is TGTGCCAGCAGGTTGGACAGGGGGGTATGGGAGACCCAGTACTTC. This translates into CASRLDRGVWETQYF. Based on the CDR3 plus reference TRBV5-8 and TRBJ2-5, the full variable domain is EAGVTQSPTHLIKTRGQQATLRCSPISGHTSVYWYQQALGLGLQFLLWYDEGEERNRGNFPPRFSGRQFPNYSSELNVNALELEDSALYLCASRLDRGVWETQYFGPGTRLLVL.